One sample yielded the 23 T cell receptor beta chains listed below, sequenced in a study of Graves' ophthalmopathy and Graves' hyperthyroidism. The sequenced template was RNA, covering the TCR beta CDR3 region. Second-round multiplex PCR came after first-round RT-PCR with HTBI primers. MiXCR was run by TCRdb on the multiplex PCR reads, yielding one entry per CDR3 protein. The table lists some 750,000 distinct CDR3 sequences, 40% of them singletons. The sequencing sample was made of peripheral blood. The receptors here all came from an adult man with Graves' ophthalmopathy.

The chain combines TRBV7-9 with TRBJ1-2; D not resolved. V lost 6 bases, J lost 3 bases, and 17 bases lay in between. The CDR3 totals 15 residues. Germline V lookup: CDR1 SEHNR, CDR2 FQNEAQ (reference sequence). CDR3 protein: CASSRTDRGHYGYTF. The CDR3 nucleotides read TGTGCCAGCAGTCGTACTGACCGAGGGCACTATGGCTACACCTTC.

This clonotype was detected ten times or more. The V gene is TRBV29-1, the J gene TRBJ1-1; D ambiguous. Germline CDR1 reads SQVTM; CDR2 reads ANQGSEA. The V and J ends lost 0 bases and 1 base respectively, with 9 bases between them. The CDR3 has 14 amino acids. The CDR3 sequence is CSVEDPAGNTEAFF. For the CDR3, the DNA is TGCAGCGTTGAAGATCCAGCAGGGAACACTGAAGCTTTCTTT.

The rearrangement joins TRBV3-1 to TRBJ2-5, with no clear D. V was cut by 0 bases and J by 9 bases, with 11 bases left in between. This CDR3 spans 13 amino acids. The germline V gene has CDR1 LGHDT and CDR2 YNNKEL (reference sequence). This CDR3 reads CASSQELAESQYF. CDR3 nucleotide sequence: TGTGCCAGCAGCCAAGAATTGGCGGAGTCCCAGTACTTC.

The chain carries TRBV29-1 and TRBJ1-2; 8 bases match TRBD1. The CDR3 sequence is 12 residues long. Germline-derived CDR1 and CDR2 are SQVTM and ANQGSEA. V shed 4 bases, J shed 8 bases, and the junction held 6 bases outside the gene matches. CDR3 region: CSVVTGGRGYTF. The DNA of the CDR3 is TGCAGCGTTGTAACAGGGGGGAGGGGCTACACCTTC.

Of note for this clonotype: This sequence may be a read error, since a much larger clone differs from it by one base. CDR3 sequence reads: CSVSHTGQRRNTIYF. The CDR3 DNA follows: TGCAGTGTTAGCCACACAGGACAGAGAAGAAACACCATATATTTT. The chain has TRBV20-1 and TRBJ1-3; TRBD1 is a possible D gene (6 bases). V shed 7 bases and J shed 5 bases, with 21 bases lying between them. The CDR3 has 15 amino acids. Germline V gene data show CDR1 as DFQATT and CDR2 as SNEGSKA (reference sequence).

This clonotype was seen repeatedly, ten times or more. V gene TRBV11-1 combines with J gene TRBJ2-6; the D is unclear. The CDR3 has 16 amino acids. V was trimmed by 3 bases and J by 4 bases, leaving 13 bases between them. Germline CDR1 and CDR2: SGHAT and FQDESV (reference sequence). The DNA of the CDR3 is TGTGCCAGCAGCTTCAGGCCATCGGCGGGGGCCAACGTCCTGACTTTC. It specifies CASSFRPSAGANVLTF.

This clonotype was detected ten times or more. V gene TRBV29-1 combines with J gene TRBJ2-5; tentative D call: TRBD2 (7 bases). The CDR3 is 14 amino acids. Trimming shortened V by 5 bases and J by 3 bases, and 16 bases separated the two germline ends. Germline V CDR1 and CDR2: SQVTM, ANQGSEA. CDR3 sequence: CSVWGGTTKETQYF. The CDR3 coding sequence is TGCAGCGTTTGGGGGGGGACAACAAAAGAGACCCAGTACTTC.

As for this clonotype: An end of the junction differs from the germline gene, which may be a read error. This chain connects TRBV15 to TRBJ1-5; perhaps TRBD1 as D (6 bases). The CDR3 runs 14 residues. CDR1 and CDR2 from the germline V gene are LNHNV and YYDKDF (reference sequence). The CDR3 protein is CATGRDRGNQPQHF. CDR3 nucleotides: TGTGCCACCGGCAGAGATAGGGGGAATCAGCCCCAGCATTTT.

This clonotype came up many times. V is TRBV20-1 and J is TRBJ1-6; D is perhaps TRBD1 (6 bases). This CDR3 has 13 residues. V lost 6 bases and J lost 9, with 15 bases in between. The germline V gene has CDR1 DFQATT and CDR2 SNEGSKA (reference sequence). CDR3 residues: CSATTGMGSPLHF. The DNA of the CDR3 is TGCAGTGCCACCACAGGGATGGGTTCACCCCTCCACTTT.

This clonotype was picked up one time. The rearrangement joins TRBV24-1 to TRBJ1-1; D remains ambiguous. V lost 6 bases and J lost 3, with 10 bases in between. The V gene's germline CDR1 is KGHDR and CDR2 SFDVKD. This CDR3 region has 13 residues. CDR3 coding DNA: TGTGCCACCAGTTTAAACAGCTACACTGAAGCTTTCTTT. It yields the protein CATSLNSYTEAFF.

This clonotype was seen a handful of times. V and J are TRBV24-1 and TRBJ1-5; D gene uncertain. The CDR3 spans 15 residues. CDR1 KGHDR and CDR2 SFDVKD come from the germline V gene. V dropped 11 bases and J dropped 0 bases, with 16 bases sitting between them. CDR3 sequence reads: CASTDLVNSNQPQHF. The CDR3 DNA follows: TGTGCCAGCACTGACCTCGTTAATAGCAATCAGCCCCAGCATTTT.

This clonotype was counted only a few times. CDR3 in amino acids: CASSSPLAGGRYEQYF. The CDR3 nucleotides are TGTGCCAGCAGTTCCCCCCTAGCGGGAGGGCGATACGAGCAGTACTTC. This chain links TRBV12-3 or TRBV12-4 with TRBJ2-7; 12 bases are a match to TRBD2. CDR3 length: 16 residues. Unmatched junction bases numbered 8, after V lost 4 bases and J lost 4 bases.

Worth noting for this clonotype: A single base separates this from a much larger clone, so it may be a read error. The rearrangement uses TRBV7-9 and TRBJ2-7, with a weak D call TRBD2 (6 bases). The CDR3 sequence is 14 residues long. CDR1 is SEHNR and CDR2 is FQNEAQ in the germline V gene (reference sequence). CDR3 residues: CASRPGGSGDEQHF. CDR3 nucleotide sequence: TGTGCCAGCAGGCCCGGAGGGTCCGGCGACGAGCAGCACTTC. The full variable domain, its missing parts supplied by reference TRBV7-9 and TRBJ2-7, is DTGVSQNPRHKITKRGQNVTFRCDPISEHNRLYWYRQTLGQGPEFLTYFQNEAQLEKSRLLSDRFSAERPKGSFSTLEIQRTEQGDSAMYLCASRPGGSGDEQHFGPGTRLTVT.

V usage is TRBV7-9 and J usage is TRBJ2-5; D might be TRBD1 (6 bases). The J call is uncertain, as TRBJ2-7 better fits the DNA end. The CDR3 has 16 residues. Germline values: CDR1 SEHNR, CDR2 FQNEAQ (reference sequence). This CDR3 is CASRRTRTDNSYEQYF. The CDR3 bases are TGTGCCAGCAGGCGAACCAGGACAGATAACTCCTACGAGCAGTACTTC.

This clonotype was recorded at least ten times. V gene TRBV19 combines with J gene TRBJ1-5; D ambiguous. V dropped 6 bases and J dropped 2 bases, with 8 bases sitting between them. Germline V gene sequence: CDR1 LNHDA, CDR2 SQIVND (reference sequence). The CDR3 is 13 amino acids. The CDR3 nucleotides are TGTGCCAGTAGGCTGAGCGGCAATCAGCCCCAGCATTTT. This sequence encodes CASRLSGNQPQHF. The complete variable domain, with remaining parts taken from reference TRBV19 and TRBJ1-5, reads DGGITQSPKYLFRKEGQNVTLSCEQNLNHDAMYWYRQDPGQGLRLIYYSQIVNDFQKGDIAEGYSVSREKKESFPLTVTSAQKNPTAFYLCASRLSGNQPQHFGDGTRLSIL.

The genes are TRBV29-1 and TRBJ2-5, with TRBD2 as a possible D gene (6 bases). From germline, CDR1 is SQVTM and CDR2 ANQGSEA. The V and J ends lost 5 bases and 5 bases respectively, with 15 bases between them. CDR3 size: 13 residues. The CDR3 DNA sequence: TGCAGCGTTAGTGGGGGGTTGTATGAGACCCAGTACTTC. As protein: CSVSGGLYETQYF.

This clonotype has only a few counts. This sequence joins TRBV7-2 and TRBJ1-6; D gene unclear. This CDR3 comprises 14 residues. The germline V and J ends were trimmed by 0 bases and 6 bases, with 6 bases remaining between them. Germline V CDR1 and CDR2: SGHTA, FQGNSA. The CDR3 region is CASSLATINSPLHF. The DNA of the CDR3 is TGTGCCAGCAGCTTAGCCACGATTAATTCACCCCTCCACTTT.

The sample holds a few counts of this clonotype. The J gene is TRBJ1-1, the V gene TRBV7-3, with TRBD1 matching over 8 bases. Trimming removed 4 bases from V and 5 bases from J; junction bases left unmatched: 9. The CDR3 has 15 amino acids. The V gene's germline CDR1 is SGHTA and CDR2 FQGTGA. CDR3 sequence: CASSSGQGSKTEAFF. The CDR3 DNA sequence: TGTGCCAGCAGCTCCGGACAGGGTTCGAAGACTGAAGCTTTCTTT.

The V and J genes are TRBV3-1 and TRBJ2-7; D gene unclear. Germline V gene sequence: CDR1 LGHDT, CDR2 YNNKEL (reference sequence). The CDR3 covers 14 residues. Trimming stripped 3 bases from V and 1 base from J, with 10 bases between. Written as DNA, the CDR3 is TGTGCCAGCAGCCAGAGCAGGCGTTCCTACGAGCAGTACTTC. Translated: CASSQSRRSYEQYF.

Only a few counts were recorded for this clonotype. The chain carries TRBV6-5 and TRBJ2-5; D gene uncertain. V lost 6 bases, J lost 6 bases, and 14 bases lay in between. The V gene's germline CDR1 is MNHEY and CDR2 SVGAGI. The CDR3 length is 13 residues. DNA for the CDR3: TGTGCCAGCAGCCGATTATTAGGGAAGACCCAGTACTTC. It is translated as CASSRLLGKTQYF.

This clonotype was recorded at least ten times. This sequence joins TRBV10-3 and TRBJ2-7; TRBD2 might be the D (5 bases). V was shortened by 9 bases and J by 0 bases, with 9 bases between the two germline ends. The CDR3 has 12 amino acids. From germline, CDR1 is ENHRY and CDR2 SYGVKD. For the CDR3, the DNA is TGTGCCATAGCGGCCCGCTCCTACGAGCAGTACTTC. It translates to CAIAARSYEQYF.

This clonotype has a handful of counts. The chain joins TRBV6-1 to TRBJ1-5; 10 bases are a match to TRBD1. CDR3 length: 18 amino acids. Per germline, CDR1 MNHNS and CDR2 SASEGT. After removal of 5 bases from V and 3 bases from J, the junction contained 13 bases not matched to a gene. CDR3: CASSTYLGTGANNQPQHF. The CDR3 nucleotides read TGTGCCAGCAGTACCTACCTAGGGACAGGGGCGAACAATCAGCCCCAGCATTTT.

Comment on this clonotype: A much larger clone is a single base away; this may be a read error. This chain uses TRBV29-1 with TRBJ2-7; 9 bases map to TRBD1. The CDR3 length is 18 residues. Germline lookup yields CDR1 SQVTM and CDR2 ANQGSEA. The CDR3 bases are TGCAGCGTTACCGACTGGACAGGGGAAGGGAGGCACTTCTACGGGCAGTACTTC. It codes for CSVTDWTGEGRHFYGQYF.